The T cell receptor (beta chain) described here comes from a study of T cell responses to AZD1222 COVID-19 vaccine. Study results and limitations: Close to half of spike-specific TCRs reportedly recognize unmutated variant regions.

With 1 base removed from V and 3 bases from J, the gap between germline ends came to 4 bases. Germline CDR1 SGHRS, CDR2 YFSETQ. This CDR3 has 12 amino acids. Sequencing used immunoSEQ multiplex PCR; TCRdb keeps in-frame clones, though not all of them. The table includes approximately 170,000 clones, 80% to 95% detected once. This clone was found once. Its antigen is unknown. Sample: peripheral blood, taken on day 0 of AZD1222 vaccination. The receptor's source is an adult in good health. The genes are TRBV5-1 and TRBJ1-2; D not resolved. The CDR3, as DNA: TGCGCCAGCAGCTTGCCGGACTATGGCTACACCTTC. Its protein is CASSLPDYGYTF.